The clone carrying this TCR beta chain was seen only a few times. The data belong to a study of identical twins. TCRdb re-derived calls from the 5' RACE reads in MiXCR, one entry per CDR3 protein. Among 250,000 or so distinct CDR3 sequences listed, about 8.3% were seen once. Germline-derived CDR1 and CDR2 are SGHTA and FQGNSA. The CDR3 runs to 13 residues. V shed 6 bases and J 4 bases; nucleotides not matched to a gene: 2. A further study also used this sample, focusing on yellow fever vaccine responses in identical twins.

Specimen: CD8+ T cells sorted from blood. The chain employs TRBV7-2 and TRBJ2-2; TRBD2 aligns across 7 bases. This clonotype was obtained from a woman under 30 in good health. The CDR3 loop reads CASRTGGTGELFF. The CDR3 coding sequence is TGTGCCAGCAGAACGGGGGGCACCGGGGAGCTGTTTTTT.